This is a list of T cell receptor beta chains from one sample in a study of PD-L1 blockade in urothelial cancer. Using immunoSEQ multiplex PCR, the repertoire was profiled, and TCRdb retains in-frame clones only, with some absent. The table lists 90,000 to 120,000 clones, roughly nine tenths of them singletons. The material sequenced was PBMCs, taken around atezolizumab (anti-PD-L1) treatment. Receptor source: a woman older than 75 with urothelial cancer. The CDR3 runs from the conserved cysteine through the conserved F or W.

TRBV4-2,CASSQDLGRLNQPQHF
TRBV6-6,CASSYVGGMETQYF
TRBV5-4,CASSVDRTKQSEQYF
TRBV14,CASSQWEDGEQFF
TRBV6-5,CASRRDRGREYF
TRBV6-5,CASSSLGGREYEQYF
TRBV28,CASSGQWGSYGYTF
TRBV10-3,CAISGATTEQYF
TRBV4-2,CASSQGLAAPYEQYF
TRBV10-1,CASSESIGYGRRTDTQYF
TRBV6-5,CASIGPRGTEAFF
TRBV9,CASSVEGGRSGNEQYF
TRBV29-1,CSVSEGRYEQYF
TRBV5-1,CASSSGTTANTGELFF
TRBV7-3,CASSSDRDSEAFF
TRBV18,CASSSSRQGSGNTIYF
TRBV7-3,CASSLTLAGVGEAFF
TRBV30,CAWSVGAPSTDTQYF
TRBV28,CASSLSQNSYNEQFF
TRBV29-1,CSVGQGMLGTEAFF
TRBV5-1,CASSLGPGTGELFF
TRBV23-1,CASSTGPTEAFF
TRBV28,CASSLSPQGGAGGYTF
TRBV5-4,CASSREQGASNEQFF
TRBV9,CASSREIGVYGYTF
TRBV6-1,CASNRGQGFLETQYF
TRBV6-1,CASIPGRLIYEQYF
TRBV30,CAWSVEGGTEAFF
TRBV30,CAWSSELGSYNEQFF
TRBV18,CASSPGTVRTDTQYF
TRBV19,CASTTGQGANYGYTF
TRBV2,CASRQNTGELFF
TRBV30,CAWSAERGAYEQYF
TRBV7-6,CASSLSTGVAHTEAFF
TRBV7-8,CASSPAGGAYEQYF
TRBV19,CASSKVPGNEQYF